This T cell receptor (beta chain) was recovered during a study of blood T cell repertoires in COVID-19. Across the whole study: Spain, Italy and the United States supplied samples that represented acute and convalescent COVID-19. In each case, the material was cDNA or gDNA derived from T cells, B-cell-depleted T cells, or PBMCs.

The ends were cut back, 0 bases at V and 1 base at J, with 4 bases in the middle. The CDR3 covers 14 residues. Germline V gene sequence: CDR1 SGHRS, CDR2 YFSETQ. Original methodology: Researchers report that nucleated cell counts were estimated from reference gene primer amplification. Sequencing used immunoSEQ multiplex PCR; TCRdb keeps in-frame clones, though not all of them. Clone size and V and J calls were adopted from that table, with D and trimming inferred from the DNA. This table holds tens of thousands of clones, approximately 88% found once. The sequencing input was peripheral blood. The source of this sequence is a woman aged 55 to 70 with acute or convalescent COVID-19. The chain combines TRBV5-1 with TRBJ2-2, with D hard to call. The CDR3 DNA sequence: TGCGCCAGCAGCTTGGTTCAGAACACCGGGGAGCTGTTTTTT. It yields the protein CASSLVQNTGELFF.